What follows is one T cell receptor beta chain and its context. This clone was picked up one time. It has no known antigen specificity. Per-nucleotide qualities are absent, and no much larger clonotype sits a single base away. The immunoSEQ Assay, a bias-controlled multiplex PCR, was used to amplify TCRbeta CDR3 regions from genomic DNA. Processing in the source paper ran as follows. Within the assay, amplification of reference gene primers was used to estimate how many nucleated cells each sample contained. Sequence reads were collapsed and filtered to measure the absolute abundance of every unique TCRbeta CDR3 rearrangement. For each sample, productive Simpson clonality was calculated by taking the square root of Simpson's diversity index across productive rearrangements. The clones in this table, taken by TCRdb from immuneACCESS, are in-frame only. Not every clone is retained; where verified, under half of the shortfall comes from an unresolved V gene, and the cause of the rest is unknown. The V and J calls and clone size were taken over from that table, and D and trimming were inferred from the DNA. Counted in this sample were about 100,000 clones; about 90% of them appeared once. Of the sample, roughly a sixth falls within the top ten clones.

This sample was included in a study of blood T cell repertoires in COVID-19 (TCRdb year 2020). With regard to the full study: The collaborator samples originated in the United States, Italy and Spain and spanned the acute and convalescent phases of COVID-19. The material from the prospective study consisted of cDNA or gDNA derived from T cells, B-cell-depleted T cells, or PBMCs. The dataset comprised deeply sampled blood TCRbeta repertoires from subjects exposed to, actively infected with, or recovered from COVID-19. The repertoires were made available in a free public database intended to serve as a resource for research on the immune response to SARS-CoV-2. Samples were obtained from the ongoing ImmuneRACE study (first 160 participants) and from 1,254 subjects provided by 6 global collaborators. Nearly every sample came with metadata listing a de-identified subject ID, COVID-19 status, age in years and sex. HLA class I and class II types, where available, came from metadata supplied by the sample provider rather than from assay-based typing. What the work shows at the level of the full study, not this receptor alone: The amount of clinical and demographic metadata varied by source and participant and was provided uncurated.

Each collaborating institution followed its own protocols to collect whole blood in K2EDTA tubes. For TCRbeta analysis, collaborators shipped samples as frozen whole blood, isolated PBMCs, or DNA extracted from either of those sample types. The TCR was taken from a man between 45 and 60 years old with acute or convalescent COVID-19. Sequenced: peripheral blood.

In nucleotide form, the sequence is TGTGCCAGCAGCGCGGTTTTGGGGGGAAGTCGGCGCGAGCAGTACTTC. The encoded protein is CASSAVLGGSRREQYF. The rearrangement joined TRBV7-2 to TRBJ2-7; the D segment could be TRBD2, given 6 matching bases. According to the germline V gene, CDR1 reads SGHTA and CDR2 reads FQGNSA. Between the V and J ends, shortened by 5 bases and 6 bases respectively, the junction contains 23 bases. The CDR3 runs 16 residues from the cysteine to the phenylalanine. The CDR3 DNA has 48 bases and is translated from base 1.